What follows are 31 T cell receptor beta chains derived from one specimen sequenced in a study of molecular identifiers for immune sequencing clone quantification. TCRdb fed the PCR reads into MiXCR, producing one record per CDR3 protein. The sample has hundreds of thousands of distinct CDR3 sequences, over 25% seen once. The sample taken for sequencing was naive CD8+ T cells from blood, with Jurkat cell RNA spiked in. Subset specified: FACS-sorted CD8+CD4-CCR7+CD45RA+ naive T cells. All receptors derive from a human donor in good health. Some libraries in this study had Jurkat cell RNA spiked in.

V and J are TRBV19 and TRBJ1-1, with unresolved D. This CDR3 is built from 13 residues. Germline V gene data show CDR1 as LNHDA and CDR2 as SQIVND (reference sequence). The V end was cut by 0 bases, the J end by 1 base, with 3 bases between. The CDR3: CASSIDQNTEAFF. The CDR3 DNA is TGTGCCAGTAGTATAGACCAGAACACTGAAGCTTTCTTT.

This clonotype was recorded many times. CDR3 sequence (DNA): TGTGCCAGCAGTTTTCGGGGGACAAGGCGTGAAGCTTTCTTT. The encoded protein is CASSFRGTRREAFF. This chain connects TRBV28 to TRBJ1-1; TRBD1 is a possible D gene (6 bases). The CDR3 extends over 14 amino acids. The germline V gene encodes CDR1 MDHEN and CDR2 SYDVKM. V lost 3 bases and J 7 bases, leaving 15 bases between the germline ends.

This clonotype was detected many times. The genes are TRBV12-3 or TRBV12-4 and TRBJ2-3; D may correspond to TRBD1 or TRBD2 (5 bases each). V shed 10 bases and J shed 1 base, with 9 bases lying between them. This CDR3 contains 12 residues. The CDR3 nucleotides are TGTGCCACCAGGGACGGCACAGATACGCAGTATTTT. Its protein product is CATRDGTDTQYF.

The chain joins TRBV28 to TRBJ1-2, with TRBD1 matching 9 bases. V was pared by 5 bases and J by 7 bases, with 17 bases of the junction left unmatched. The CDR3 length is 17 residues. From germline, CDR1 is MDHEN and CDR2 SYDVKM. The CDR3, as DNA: TGTGCCAGCAGTCCCATGGGACAGGGTGAAATCTCCCGTGGCTACACCTTC. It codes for CASSPMGQGEISRGYTF.

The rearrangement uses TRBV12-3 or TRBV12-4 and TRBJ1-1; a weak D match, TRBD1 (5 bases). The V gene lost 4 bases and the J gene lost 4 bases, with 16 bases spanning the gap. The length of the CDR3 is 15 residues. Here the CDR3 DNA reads TGTGCCAGCAGTTCCCTGGGGCCCTTCGCCACTGAAGCTTTCTTT. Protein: CASSSLGPFATEAFF.

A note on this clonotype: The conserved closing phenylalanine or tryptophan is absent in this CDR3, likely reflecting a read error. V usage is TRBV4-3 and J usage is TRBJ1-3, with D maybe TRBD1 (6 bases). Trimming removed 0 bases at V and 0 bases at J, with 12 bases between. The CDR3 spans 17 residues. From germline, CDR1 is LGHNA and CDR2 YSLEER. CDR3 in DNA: TGCGCCAGCAGCCAAGATTTTGCAGGGGTCTCTGGAAACACCATATATCTT. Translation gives CASSQDFAGVSGNTIYL.

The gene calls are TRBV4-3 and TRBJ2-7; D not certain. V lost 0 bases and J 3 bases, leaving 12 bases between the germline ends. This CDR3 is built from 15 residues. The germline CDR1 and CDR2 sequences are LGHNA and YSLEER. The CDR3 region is CASSQDYQPVYEQYF. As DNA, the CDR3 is TGCGCCAGCAGCCAAGATTACCAGCCAGTCTACGAGCAGTACTTC.

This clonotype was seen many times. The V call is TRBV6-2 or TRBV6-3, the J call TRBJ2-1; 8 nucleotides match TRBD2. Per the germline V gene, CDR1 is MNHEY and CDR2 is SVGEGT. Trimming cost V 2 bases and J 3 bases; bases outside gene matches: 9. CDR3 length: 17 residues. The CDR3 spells CASSYTTSGGLYNEQFF. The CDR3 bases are TGTGCCAGCAGTTACACAACCAGCGGGGGCCTCTACAATGAGCAGTTCTTC.

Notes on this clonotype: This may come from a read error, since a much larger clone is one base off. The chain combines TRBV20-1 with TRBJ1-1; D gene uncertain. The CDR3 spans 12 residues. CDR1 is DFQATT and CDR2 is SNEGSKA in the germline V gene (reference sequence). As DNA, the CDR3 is TGCGGTGCTTTCGACACCTACACTGAAGCTTTCTTT. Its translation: CGAFDTYTEAFF.

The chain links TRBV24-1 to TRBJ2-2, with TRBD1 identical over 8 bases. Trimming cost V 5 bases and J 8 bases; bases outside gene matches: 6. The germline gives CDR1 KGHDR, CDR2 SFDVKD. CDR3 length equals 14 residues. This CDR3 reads CATSGTGLRGELFF. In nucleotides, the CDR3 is TGTGCCACCAGTGGGACAGGGTTAAGAGGGGAGCTGTTTTTT.

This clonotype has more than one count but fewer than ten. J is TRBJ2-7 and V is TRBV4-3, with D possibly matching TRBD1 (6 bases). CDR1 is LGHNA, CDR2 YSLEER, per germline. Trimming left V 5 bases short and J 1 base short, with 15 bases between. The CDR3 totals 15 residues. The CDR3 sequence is CASSEALTGSYEQYF. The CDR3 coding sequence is TGCGCCAGCAGCGAAGCCCTTACAGGGTCCTACGAGCAGTACTTC.

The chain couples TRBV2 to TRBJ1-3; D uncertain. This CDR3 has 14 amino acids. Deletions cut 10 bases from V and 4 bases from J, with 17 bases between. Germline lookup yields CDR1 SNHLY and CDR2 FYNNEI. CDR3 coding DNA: TGTGCCATCGATGCGTCCCGGCAGGGAAACACCATATATTTT. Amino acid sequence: CAIDASRQGNTIYF.

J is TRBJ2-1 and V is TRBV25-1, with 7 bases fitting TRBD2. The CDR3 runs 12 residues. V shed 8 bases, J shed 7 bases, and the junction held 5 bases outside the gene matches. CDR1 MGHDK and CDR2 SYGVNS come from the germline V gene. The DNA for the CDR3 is TGTGCCAGCGAGACTAGCAGGAATGAGCAGTTCTTC. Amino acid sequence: CASETSRNEQFF.

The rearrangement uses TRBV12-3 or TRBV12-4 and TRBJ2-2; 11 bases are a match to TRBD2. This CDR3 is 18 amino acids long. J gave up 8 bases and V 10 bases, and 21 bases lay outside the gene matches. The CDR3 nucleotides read TGTGCCACCCTCTACATGACTAGCGGGGTGGCGGGGAATGGGGAGCTGTTTTTT. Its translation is CATLYMTSGVAGNGELFF.

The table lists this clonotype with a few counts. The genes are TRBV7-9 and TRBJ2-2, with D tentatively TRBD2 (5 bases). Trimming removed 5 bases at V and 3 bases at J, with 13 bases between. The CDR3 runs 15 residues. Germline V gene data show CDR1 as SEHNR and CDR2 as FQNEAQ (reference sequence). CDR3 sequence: CASSAPGTDTGELFF. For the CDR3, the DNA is TGTGCCAGCAGCGCCCCGGGAACGGACACCGGGGAGCTGTTTTTT.

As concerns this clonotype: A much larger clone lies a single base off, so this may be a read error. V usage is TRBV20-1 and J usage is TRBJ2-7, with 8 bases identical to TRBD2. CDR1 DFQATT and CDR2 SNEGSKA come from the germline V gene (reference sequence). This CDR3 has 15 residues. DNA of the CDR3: TGCAGTGCTAGAGAACTTGGACTAGCTGAGGACGAGCTGTACTTC. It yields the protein CSARELGLAEDELYF.

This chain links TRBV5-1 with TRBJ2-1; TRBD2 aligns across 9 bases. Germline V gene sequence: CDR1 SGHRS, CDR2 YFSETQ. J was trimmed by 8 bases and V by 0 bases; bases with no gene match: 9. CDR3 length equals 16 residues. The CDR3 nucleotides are TGCGCCAGCAGCTTGGTCCCGCGGGAGGGTAGGGATGAGCAGTTCTTC. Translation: CASSLVPREGRDEQFF.

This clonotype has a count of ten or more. The CDR3 DNA follows: TGTGCCAGCAGTCGCCGGACCAAGGCCGGGGAGCTGTTTTTT. As protein: CASSRRTKAGELFF. The rearrangement uses TRBV27 and TRBJ2-2, with D hard to call. Per germline, CDR1 MNHEY and CDR2 SMNVEV (reference sequence). The CDR3 is 14 residues long. V lost 5 bases and J 6 bases, leaving 13 bases between the germline ends.

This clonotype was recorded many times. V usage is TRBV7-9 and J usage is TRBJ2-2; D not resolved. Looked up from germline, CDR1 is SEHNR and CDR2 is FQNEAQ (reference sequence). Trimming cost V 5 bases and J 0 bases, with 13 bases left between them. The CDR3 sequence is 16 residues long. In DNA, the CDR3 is TGTGCCAGCAGCATCCCCGATGTGGCGAACACCGGGGAGCTGTTTTTT. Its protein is CASSIPDVANTGELFF.

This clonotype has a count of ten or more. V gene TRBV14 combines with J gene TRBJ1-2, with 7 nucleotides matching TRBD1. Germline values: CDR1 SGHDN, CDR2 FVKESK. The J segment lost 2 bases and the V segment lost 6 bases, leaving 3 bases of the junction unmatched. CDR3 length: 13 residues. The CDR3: CASRETGNYGYTF. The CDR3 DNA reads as TGTGCCAGCAGAGAGACAGGGAACTATGGCTACACCTTC.

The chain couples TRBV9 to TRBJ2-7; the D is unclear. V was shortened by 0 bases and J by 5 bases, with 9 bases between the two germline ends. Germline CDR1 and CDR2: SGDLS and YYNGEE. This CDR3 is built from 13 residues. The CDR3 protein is CASSVEAIDEQYF. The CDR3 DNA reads TGTGCCAGCAGCGTAGAAGCGATCGACGAGCAGTACTTC.

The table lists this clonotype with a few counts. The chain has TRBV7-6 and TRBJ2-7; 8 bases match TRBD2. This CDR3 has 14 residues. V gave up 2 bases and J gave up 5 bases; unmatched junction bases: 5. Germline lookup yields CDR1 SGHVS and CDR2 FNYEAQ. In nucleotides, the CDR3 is TGTGCCAGCAGCTTATTCGGGGGGGCGGACGAGCAGTACTTC. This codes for CASSLFGGADEQYF. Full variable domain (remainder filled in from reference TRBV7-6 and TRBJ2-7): GAGVSQSPRYKVTKRGQDVALRCDPISGHVSLYWYRQALGQGPEFLTYFNYEAQQDKSGLPNDRFSAERPEGSISTLTIQRTEQRDSAMYRCASSLFGGADEQYFGPGTRLTVT.

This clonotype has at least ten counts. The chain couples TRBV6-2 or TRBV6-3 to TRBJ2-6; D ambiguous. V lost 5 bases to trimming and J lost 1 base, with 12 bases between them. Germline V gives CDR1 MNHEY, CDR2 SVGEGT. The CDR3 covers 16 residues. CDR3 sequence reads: CASSHPKRSGANVLTF. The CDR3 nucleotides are TGTGCCAGCAGTCACCCTAAGAGATCTGGGGCCAACGTCCTGACTTTC.

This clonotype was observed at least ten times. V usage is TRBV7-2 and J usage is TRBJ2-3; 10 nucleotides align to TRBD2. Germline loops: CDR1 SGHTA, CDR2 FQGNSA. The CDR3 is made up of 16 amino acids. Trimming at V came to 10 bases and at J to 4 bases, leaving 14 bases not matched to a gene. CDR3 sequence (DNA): TGTGCCACTGGGGGACTAGCGATAATGGGGGCAGATACGCAGTATTTT. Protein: CATGGLAIMGADTQYF.

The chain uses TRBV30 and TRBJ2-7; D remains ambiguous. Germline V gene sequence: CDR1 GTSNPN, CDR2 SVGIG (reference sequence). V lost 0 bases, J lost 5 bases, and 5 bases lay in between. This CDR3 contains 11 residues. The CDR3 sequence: CAWSVSHEQYF. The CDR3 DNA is TGTGCCTGGAGTGTATCCCACGAGCAGTACTTC.

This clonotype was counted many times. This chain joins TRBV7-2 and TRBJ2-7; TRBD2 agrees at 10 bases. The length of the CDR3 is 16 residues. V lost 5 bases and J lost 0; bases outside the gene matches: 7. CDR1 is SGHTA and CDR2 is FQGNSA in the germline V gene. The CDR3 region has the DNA TGTGCCAGCAGCCAGACAGGACTAGCGGTCTCCTACGAGCAGTACTTC. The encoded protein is CASSQTGLAVSYEQYF.

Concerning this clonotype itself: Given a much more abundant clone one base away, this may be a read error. The CDR3 region has the DNA TGTGCCACCGAACAAGGGACAGGGGGAAATCAGCCCCAGCATTTT. Translated, it gives CATEQGTGGNQPQHF. The rearrangement joins TRBV28 to TRBJ1-5; 11 bases align to TRBD1. This CDR3 is built from 15 residues. Germline values: CDR1 MDHEN, CDR2 SYDVKM. Trimming removed 10 bases from V and 4 bases from J; junction bases left unmatched: 9.

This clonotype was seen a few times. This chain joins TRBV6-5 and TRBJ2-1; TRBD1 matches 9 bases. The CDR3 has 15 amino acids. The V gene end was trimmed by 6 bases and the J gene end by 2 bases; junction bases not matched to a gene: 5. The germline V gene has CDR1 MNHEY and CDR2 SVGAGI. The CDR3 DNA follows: TGTGCCAGCAGACTCGGGACAGGGACCTACAATGAGCAGTTCTTC. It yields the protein CASRLGTGTYNEQFF.

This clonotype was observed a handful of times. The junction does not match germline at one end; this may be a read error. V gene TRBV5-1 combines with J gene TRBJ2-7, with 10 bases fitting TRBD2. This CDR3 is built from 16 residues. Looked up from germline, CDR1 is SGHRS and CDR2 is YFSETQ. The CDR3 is CASTSSSGRLSYERYF. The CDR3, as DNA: TGCGCCAGCACCTCTTCTAGCGGGAGACTCTCCTACGAGCGGTACTTC.

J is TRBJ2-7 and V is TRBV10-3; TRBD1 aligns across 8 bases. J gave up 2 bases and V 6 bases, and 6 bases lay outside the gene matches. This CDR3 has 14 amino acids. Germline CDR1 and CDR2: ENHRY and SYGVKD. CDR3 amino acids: CAISPGQGPYEQYF. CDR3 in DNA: TGTGCCATCAGCCCCGGACAGGGTCCCTACGAGCAGTACTTC.

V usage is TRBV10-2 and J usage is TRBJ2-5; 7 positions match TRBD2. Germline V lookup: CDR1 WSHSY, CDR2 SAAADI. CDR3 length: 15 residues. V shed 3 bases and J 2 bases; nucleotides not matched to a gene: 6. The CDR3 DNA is TGCGCCAGCAGTGACGGGGGGTTGGGGCAAGAGACCCAGTACTTC. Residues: CASSDGGLGQETQYF.